These 4 T cell receptor beta chains were all obtained from the same sample, sequenced in a study of identifying expanded T cells in peripheral blood. Profiled with immunoSEQ multiplex PCR; TCRdb holds only in-frame clones, not every one. The repertoire consists of 50,000 to 65,000 clones, with around 81% occurring once and the leading ten covering over 15%. Source material: blood. The receptors here all came from a person aged 18 to 70 in good health.

The chain carries TRBV12-5 and TRBJ2-3; 7 bases map to TRBD2. The germline V gene encodes CDR1 LGHNT and CDR2 FRNRAP. CDR3 size: 14 residues. The trim removed 1 base at V and 2 bases at J, leaving 0 bases unmatched. CDR3 sequence reads: CASGLGLATDTQYF. Here the CDR3 DNA reads TGTGCTAGTGGTTTGGGACTAGCCACAGATACGCAGTATTTT.

This clone appeared a single time. The chain uses TRBV14 and TRBJ2-7; 10 bases are a match to TRBD2. J gave up 1 base and V 3 bases, and 15 bases lay outside the gene matches. Germline V lookup: CDR1 SGHDN, CDR2 FVKESK. This CDR3 is 19 amino acids long. CDR3 in amino acids: CASSHRLAGDPLLSYEQYF. CDR3 bases: TGTGCCAGCAGCCATCGGCTAGCGGGAGACCCGCTCCTATCCTACGAGCAGTACTTC.

J is TRBJ1-2 and V is TRBV25-1, with TRBD1 matching over 10 bases. The CDR3 runs to 16 residues. J lost 4 bases, V lost 4 bases, and 9 bases had no gene match. The germline gives CDR1 MGHDK, CDR2 SYGVNS. The DNA for the CDR3 is TGTGCCAGCAGTGGCCCGGGACAGGGGACGGGCTATGGCTACACCTTC. This codes for CASSGPGQGTGYGYTF.

The V call is TRBV7-6, the J call TRBJ2-2, with D perhaps TRBD2 (7 bases). CDR1 and CDR2 from the germline V gene are SGHVS and FNYEAQ. There are 17 residues in the CDR3. Trimming stripped 1 base from V and 4 bases from J, with 16 bases between. CDR3 in amino acids: CASSLVGGLQSTGELFF. DNA for the CDR3: TGTGCCAGCAGCTTAGTGGGGGGGCTGCAGAGCACCGGGGAGCTGTTTTTT. The variable domain in full, completed from reference TRBV7-6 and TRBJ2-2, reads GAGVSQSPRYKVTKRGQDVALRCDPISGHVSLYWYRQALGQGPEFLTYFNYEAQQDKSGLPNDRFSAERPEGSISTLTIQRTEQRDSAMYRCASSLVGGLQSTGELFFGEGSRLTVL.